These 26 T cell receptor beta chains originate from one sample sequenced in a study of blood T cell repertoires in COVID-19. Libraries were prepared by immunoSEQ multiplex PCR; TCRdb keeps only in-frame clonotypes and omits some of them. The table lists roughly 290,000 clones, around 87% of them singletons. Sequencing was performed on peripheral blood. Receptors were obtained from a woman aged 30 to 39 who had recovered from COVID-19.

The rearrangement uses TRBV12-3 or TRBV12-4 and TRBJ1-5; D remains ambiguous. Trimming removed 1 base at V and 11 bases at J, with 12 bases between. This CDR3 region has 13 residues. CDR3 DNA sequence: TGTGCCAGCAGTTTAGACGGGGAAAGGACCCAGCATTTT. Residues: CASSLDGERTQHF.

CDR3 protein: CASSFLPGDTPNTEAFF. In nucleotides, the CDR3 is TGTGCCAGCAGCTTCTTACCAGGGGACACCCCGAACACTGAAGCTTTCTTT. The V call is TRBV7-9, the J call TRBJ1-1, with a weak D call TRBD1 (6 bases). CDR1 is SEHNR and CDR2 is FQNEAQ in the germline V gene (reference sequence). Trimming removed 3 bases at V and 1 base at J, with 18 bases between. CDR3 length: 17 residues.

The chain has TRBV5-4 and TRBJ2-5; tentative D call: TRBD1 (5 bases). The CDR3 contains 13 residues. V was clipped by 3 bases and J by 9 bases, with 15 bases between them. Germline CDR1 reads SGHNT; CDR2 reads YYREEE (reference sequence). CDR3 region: CASSSMTVRAQYF. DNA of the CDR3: TGTGCCAGCAGCTCCATGACAGTGCGAGCCCAGTACTTC. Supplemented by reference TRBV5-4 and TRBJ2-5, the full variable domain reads ETGVTQSPTHLIKTRGQQVTLRCSSQSGHNTVSWYQQALGQGPQFIFQYYREEENGRGNFPPRFSGLQFPNYSSELNVNALELDDSALYLCASSSMTVRAQYFGPGTRLLVL.

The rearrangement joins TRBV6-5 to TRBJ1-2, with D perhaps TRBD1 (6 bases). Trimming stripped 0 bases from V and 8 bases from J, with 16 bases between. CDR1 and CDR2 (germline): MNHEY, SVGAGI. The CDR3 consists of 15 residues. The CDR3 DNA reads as TGTGCCAGCAGTTACTCGGGATCTACAGGGTGGGGCTACACCTTC. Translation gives CASSYSGSTGWGYTF.

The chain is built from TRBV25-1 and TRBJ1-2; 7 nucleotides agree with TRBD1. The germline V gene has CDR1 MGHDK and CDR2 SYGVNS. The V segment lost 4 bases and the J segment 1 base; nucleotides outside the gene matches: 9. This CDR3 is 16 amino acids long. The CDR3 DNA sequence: TGTGCCAGCAGTGGACAGGGTTGGTTAGGTAACTATGGCTACACCTTC. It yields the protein CASSGQGWLGNYGYTF.

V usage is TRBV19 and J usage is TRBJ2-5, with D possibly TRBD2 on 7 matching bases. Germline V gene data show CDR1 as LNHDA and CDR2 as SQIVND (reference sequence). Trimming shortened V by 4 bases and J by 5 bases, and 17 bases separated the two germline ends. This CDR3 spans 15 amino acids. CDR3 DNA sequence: TGTGCCAGTAGTAGGAACGGGGGGCCAGGGGAGACCCAGTACTTC. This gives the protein CASSRNGGPGETQYF.

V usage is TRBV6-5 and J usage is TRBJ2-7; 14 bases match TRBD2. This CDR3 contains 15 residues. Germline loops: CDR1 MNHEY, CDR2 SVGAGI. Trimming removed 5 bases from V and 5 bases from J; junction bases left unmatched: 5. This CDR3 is CASSRLAGGPHEQYF. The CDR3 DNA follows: TGTGCCAGCAGTAGACTAGCGGGAGGGCCCCACGAGCAGTACTTC.

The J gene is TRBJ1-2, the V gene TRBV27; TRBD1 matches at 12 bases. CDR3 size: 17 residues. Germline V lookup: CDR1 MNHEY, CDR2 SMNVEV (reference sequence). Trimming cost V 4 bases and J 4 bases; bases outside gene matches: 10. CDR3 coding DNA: TGTGCCAGCAGTTCCGAACCGGGACAGGGGGCTGTCTATGGCTACACCTTC. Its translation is CASSSEPGQGAVYGYTF.

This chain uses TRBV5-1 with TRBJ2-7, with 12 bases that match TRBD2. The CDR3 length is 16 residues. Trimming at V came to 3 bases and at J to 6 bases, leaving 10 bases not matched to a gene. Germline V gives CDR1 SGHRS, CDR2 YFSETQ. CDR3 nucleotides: TGCGCCAGCAGCTCCGGGACTAGCGGGCCGATCCGCGAGCAGTACTTC. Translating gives CASSSGTSGPIREQYF.

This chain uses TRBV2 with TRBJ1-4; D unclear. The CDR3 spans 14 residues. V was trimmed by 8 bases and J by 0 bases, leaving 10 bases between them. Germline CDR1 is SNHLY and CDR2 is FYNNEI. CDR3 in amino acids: CASRASPTNEKLFF. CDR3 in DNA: TGTGCCAGCCGAGCCTCTCCAACTAATGAAAAACTGTTTTTT. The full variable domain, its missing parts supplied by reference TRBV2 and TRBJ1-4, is EPEVTQTPSHQVTQMGQEVILRCVPISNHLYFYWYRQILGQKVEFLVSFYNNEISEKSEIFDDQFSVERPDGSNFTLKIRSTKLEDSAMYFCASRASPTNEKLFFGSGTQLSVL.

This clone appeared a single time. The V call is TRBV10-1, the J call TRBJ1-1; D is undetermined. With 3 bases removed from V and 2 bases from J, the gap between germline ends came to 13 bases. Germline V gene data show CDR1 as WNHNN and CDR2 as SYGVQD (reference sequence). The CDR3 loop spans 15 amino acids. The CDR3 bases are TGCGCCAGCAGTGACGAAGGAGAGAGAAACACTGAAGCTTTCTTT. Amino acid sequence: CASSDEGERNTEAFF.

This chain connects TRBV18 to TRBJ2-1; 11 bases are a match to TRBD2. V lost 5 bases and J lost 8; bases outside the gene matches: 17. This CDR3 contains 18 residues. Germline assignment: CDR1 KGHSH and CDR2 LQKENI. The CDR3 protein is CASSWDRAKLAGGDEQFF. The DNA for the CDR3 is TGTGCCAGCTCATGGGACAGGGCAAAGCTAGCGGGAGGAGATGAGCAGTTCTTC.

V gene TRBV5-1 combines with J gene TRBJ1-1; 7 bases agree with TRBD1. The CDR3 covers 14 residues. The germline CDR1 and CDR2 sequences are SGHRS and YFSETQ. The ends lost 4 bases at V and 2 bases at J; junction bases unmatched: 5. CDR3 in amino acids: CASSKTGPNTEAFF. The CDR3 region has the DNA TGCGCCAGCAGCAAGACAGGGCCCAACACTGAAGCTTTCTTT.

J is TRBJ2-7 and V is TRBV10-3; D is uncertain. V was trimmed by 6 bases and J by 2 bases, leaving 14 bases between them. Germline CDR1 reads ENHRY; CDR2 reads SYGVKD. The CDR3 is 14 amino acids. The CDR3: CAIRPGSVAYEQYF. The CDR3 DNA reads TGTGCCATCAGACCAGGTTCGGTAGCCTACGAGCAGTACTTC.

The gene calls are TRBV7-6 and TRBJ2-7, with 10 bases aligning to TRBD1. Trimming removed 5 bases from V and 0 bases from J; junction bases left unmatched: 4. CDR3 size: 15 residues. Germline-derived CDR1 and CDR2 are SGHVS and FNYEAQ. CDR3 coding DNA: TGTGCCAGCAGCCTTGGGACAGGGGTCTCCTACGAGCAGTACTTC. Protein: CASSLGTGVSYEQYF. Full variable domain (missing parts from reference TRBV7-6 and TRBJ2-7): GAGVSQSPRYKVTKRGQDVALRCDPISGHVSLYWYRQALGQGPEFLTYFNYEAQQDKSGLPNDRFSAERPEGSISTLTIQRTEQRDSAMYRCASSLGTGVSYEQYFGPGTRLTVT.

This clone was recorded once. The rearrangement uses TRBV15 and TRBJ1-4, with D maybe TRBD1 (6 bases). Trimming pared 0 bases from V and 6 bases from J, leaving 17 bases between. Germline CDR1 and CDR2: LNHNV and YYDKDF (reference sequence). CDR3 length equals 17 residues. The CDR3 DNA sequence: TGTGCCACCAGCAGAGATTTACAGGGTTACGGGGATGAAAAACTGTTTTTT. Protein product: CATSRDLQGYGDEKLFF. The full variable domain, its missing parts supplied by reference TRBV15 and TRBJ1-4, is DAMVIQNPRYQVTQFGKPVTLSCSQTLNHNVMYWYQQKSSQAPKLLFHYYDKDFNNEADTPDNFQSRRPNTSFCFLDIRSPGLGDTAMYLCATSRDLQGYGDEKLFFGSGTQLSVL.

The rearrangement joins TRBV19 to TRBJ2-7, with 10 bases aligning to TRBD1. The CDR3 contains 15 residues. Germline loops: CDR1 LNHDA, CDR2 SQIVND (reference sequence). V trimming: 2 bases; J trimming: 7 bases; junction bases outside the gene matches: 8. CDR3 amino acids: CASSITGTGDYEQYF. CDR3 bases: TGTGCCAGTAGTATAACCGGGACAGGGGACTATGAGCAGTACTTC.

CDR3 sequence (DNA): TGTGCCAGTAGTATAGGGCCCATGCGGGCAGGGGTCCTCATGAACACTGAAGCTTTCTTT. This sequence encodes CASSIGPMRAGVLMNTEAFF. The chain is built from TRBV19 and TRBJ1-1; a possible D gene is TRBD1 (6 bases). With 1 base removed from V and 0 bases from J, the gap between germline ends came to 24 bases. The CDR3 consists of 20 residues. Germline V lookup: CDR1 LNHDA, CDR2 SQIVND (reference sequence).

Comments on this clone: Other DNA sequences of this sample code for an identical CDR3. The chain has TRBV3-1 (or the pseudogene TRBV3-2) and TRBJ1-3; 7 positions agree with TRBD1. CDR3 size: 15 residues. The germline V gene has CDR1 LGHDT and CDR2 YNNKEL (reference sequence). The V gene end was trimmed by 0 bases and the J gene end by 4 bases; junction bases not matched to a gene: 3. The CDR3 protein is CASSQDRGTGNTIYF. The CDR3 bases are TGTGCCAGCAGCCAAGACAGGGGGACGGGAAACACCATATATTTT.

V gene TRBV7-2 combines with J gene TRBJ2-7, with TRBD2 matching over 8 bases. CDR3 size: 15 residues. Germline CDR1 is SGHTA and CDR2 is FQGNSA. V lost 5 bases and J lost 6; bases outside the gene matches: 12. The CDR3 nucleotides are TGTGCCAGCAGCCTCCGAGGTACGGGGGGGGGCGAGCAGTACTTC. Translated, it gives CASSLRGTGGGEQYF.

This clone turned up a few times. CDR3 residues: CASSLDAGAGGNTIYF. The CDR3 DNA reads TGTGCCAGCAGCTTGGACGCGGGGGCGGGTGGAAACACCATATATTTT. The rearrangement links TRBV5-4 to TRBJ1-3, with TRBD1 as a possible D gene (6 bases). The CDR3 consists of 16 residues. V lost 0 bases, J lost 3 bases, and 13 bases lay in between. Looked up from germline, CDR1 is SGHNT and CDR2 is YYREEE (reference sequence).

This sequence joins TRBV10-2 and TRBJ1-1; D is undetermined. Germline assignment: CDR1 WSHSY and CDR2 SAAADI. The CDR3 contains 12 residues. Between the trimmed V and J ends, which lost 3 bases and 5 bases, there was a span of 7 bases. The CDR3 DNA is TGCGCCAGCAGTGACACTGTGACTGAAGCTTTCTTT. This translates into CASSDTVTEAFF.

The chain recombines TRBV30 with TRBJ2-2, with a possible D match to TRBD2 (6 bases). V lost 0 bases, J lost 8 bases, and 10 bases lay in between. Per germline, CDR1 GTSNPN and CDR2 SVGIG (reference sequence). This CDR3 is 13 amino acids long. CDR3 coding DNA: TGTGCCTGGAGTGTGAGGAGGGCGGGGGAGCTGTTTTTT. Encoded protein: CAWSVRRAGELFF.

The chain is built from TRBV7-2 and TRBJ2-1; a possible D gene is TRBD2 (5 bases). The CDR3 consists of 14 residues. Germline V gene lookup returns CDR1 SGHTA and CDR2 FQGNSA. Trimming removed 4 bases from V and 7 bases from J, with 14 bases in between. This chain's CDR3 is CASSSILRGNEQFF. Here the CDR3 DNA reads TGTGCCAGCAGCTCGATCCTCCGGGGAAATGAGCAGTTCTTC.

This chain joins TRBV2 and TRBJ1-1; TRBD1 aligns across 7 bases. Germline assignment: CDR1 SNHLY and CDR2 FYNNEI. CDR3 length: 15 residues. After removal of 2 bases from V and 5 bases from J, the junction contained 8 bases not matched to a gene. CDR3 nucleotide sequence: TGTGCCAGCAGTGAAACGGGGCAGGGGGGTACTGAAGCTTTCTTT. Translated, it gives CASSETGQGGTEAFF.

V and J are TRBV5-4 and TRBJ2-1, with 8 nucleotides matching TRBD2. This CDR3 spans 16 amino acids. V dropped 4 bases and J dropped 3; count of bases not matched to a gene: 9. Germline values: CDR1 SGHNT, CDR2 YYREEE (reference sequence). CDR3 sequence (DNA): TGTGCCAGCAGCCCCGGGGGGGTCGATCGCTACAATGAGCAGTTCTTC. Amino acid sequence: CASSPGGVDRYNEQFF.